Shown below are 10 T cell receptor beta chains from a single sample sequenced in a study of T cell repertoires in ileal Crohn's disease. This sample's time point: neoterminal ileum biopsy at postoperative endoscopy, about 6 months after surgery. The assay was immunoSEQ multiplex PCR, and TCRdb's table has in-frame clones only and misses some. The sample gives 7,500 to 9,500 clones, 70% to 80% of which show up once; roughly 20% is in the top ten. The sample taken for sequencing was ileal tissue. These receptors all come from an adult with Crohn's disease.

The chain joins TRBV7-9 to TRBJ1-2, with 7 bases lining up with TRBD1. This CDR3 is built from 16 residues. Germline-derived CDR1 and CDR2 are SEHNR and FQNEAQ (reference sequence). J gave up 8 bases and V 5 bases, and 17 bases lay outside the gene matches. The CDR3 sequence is CASSLGTDFLNGGYTF. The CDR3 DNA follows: TGTGCCAGCAGCCTAGGGACAGATTTCTTAAATGGCGGCTACACCTTC. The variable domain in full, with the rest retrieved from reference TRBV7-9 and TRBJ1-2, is DTGVSQNPRHKITKRGQNVTFRCDPISEHNRLYWYRQTLGQGPEFLTYFQNEAQLEKSRLLSDRFSAERPKGSFSTLEIQRTEQGDSAMYLCASSLGTDFLNGGYTFGSGTRLTVV.

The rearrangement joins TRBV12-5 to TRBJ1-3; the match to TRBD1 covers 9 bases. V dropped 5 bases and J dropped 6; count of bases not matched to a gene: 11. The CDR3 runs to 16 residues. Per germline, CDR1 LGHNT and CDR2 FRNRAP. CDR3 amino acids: CASGPDRTGALNTIYF. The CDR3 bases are TGTGCTAGTGGTCCAGATCGGACAGGGGCCCTAAACACCATATATTTT.

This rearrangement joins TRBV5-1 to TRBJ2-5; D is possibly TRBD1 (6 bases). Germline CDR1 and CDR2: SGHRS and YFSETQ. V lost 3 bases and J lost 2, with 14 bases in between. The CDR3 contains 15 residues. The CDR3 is CASSSEPGDQETQYF. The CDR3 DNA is TGCGCCAGCAGCTCAGAACCAGGGGATCAAGAGACCCAGTACTTC.

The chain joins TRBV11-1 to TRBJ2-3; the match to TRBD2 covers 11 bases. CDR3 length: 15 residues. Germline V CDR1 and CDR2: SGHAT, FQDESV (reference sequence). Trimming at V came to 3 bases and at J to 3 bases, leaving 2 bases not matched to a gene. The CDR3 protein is CASSFTSGGTDTQYF. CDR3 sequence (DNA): TGTGCCAGCAGCTTCACTAGCGGGGGAACAGATACGCAGTATTTT.

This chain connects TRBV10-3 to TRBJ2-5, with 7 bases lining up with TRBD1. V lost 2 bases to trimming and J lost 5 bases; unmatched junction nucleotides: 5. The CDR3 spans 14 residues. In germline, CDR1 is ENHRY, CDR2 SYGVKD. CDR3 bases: TGTGCCATCAGTGAGACTGACAGGGCTGAGACCCAGTACTTC. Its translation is CAISETDRAETQYF.

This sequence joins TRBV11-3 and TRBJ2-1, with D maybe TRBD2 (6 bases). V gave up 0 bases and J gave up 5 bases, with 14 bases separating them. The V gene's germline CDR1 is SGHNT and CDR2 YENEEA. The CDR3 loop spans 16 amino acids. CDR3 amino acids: CASSLEGWEANNEQFF. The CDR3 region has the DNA TGTGCCAGCAGCTTAGAAGGGTGGGAGGCTAACAATGAGCAGTTCTTC. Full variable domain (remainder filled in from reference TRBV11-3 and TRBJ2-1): EAGVVQSPRYKIIEKKQPVAFWCNPISGHNTLYWYLQNLGQGPELLIRYENEEAVDDSQLPKDRFSAERLKGVDSTLKIQPAELGDSAVYLCASSLEGWEANNEQFFGPGTRLTVL.

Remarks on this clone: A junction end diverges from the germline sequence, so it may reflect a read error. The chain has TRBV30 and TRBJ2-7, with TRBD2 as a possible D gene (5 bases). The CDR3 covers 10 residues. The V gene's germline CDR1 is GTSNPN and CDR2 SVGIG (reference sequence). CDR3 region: CAWREAEEYF. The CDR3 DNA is TGTGCCTGGAGGGAGGCCGAGGAGTACTTC.

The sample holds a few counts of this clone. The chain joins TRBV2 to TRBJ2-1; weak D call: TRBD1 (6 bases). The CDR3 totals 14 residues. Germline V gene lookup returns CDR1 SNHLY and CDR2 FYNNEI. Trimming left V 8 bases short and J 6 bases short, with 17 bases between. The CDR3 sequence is CASLAGTSGNEQFF. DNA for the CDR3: TGTGCCAGCTTAGCCGGGACAAGCGGCAATGAGCAGTTCTTC.

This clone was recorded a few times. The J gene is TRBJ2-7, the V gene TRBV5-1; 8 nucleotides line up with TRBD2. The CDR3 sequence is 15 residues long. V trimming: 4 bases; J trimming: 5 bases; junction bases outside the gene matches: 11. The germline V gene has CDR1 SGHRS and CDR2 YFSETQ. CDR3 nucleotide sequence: TGCGCCAGCAGCGATCAGACGGGGGGGCCCCACGAGCAGTACTTC. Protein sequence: CASSDQTGGPHEQYF.

The CDR3 bases are TGTGCCAGCAGTGACGACACGAATTCACCCCTCCACTTT. It specifies CASSDDTNSPLHF. J is TRBJ1-6 and V is TRBV2; D call uncertain. CDR1 is SNHLY, CDR2 FYNNEI, per germline. This CDR3 has 13 amino acids. Trimming removed 3 bases from V and 7 bases from J, with 7 bases in between.